The text below deals with one TCR beta chain. Sequencing of TCR beta was performed on blood CD8+ T cells and on blood CD4+ T cells. TEMRA cells underwent FACS enrichment and CD8+ and CD4+ T cells underwent negative isolation. RNA, at roughly 0.5 to 1 ug, was reverse transcribed with random hexamers. TCRdb processed the immunoSEQ multiplex PCR reads anew with MiXCR; each CDR3 protein has one entry. The data hold 300,000 or so distinct CDR3 sequences, with about 90% observed a single time. These data come from a study of CD8 T cells in Susac syndrome. Germline loops: CDR1 LGHDT, CDR2 YNNKEL (reference sequence). V was trimmed by 0 bases and J by 4 bases, leaving 10 bases between them. This CDR3 contains 15 residues.

The origin of this receptor is a human donor with multiple sclerosis. The sequencing input was CD4+ T cells from PBMCs. The chain employs TRBV3-1 and TRBJ2-4; D is perhaps TRBD2 (5 bases). CDR3 sequence: CASSQDFGDKNIQYF. CDR3 DNA: TGTGCCAGCAGCCAAGATTTCGGGGATAAAAACATTCAGTACTTC.